This T cell receptor beta chain was profiled in a study of CD8 T cells in ankylosing spondylitis. Overall study results and limits: In ankylosing spondylitis blood, a motif of roughly 8 highly homologous TCR beta variants appeared characteristic. Past research had described some motif variants in reactive arthritis synovial fluid and blood.

Generation of TCR beta libraries employed quantitative 5'-RACE incorporating molecular barcodes. One entry per CDR3 protein, called by TCRdb with MiXCR from the 5' RACE reads. The sample has about 350,000 distinct CDR3 sequences, about 20% seen once; the top ten hold about an eighth. This clonotype was recorded at least ten times. What it binds is unknown. V lost 3 bases, J lost 0 bases, and 6 bases lay in between. CDR3 length equals 13 residues. The sequence came from a male donor with ankylosing spondylitis or in good health (not recorded which). The rearrangement links TRBV12-3 or TRBV12-4 to TRBJ2-7; D not certain. Sequenced: blood, either unsorted or a sorted T cell fraction (not recorded which). CDR3 nucleotide sequence: TGTGCCAGCAGTTTCACGGACTCCTACGAGCAGTACTTC. Amino acid sequence: CASSFTDSYEQYF.